This TCR beta chain was obtained from a study of CD8+ T cells in alopecia areata. Study summary: Treatment of the treated patients consisted of oral tofacitinib, 5 to 10 mg twice daily. Study outcomes and limitations: Lesional scalp displayed greater clonality than normal scalp, most notably in alopecia totalis/universalis. Significant decreases in scalp clonality and expanded CD8+ clones followed tofacitinib treatment.

Treatment meaning: oral pan-JAK inhibitor, 5-10 mg twice daily. Peripheral blood samples and lesional scalp punch biopsies were obtained from alopecia areata patients. V was trimmed by 8 bases and J by 10 bases, leaving 15 bases between them. This CDR3 is 13 amino acids long. Germline assignment: CDR1 MNHEY and CDR2 SMNVEV (reference sequence). As for this clone: No antigen is known for it.

RNA extraction and reverse transcription yielded cDNA as sequencing template. TCRdb keeps only in-frame clones here, not all; method: immunoSEQ multiplex PCR. The table records 120,000 or so clones, around 58% of them present only once. The material was CD8+ T cells sorted from blood, obtained at week 4, from a patient treated with tofacitinib. This TCR came from a human donor with alopecia areata. This chain connects TRBV27 to TRBJ1-6; possibly TRBD1 for D (6 bases). CDR3 sequence (DNA): TGTGCCAGCGGGACTAGGGGGATGTCACCCCTCCACTTT. As protein: CASGTRGMSPLHF.